The present TCR beta chain was sequenced within a study of cytomegalovirus exposure and HLA in healthy donors. Study findings and constraints: Reports showed the classifier diagnosing cytomegalovirus status with high specificity and sensitivity.

Comment on this clone: Its antigen is unknown.

Between the trimmed V and J ends, which lost 3 bases and 3 bases, there was a span of 12 bases. Germline V gives CDR1 LNHNV, CDR2 YYDKDF (reference sequence). This CDR3 is 14 amino acids long. PCR was performed using 60 Vbeta and 13 Jbeta primers. Clones were read by immunoSEQ multiplex PCR, and TCRdb kept only the in-frame ones, dropping some. The sample includes 150,000 to 200,000 clones, about four fifths of them seen just once. The rearrangement links TRBV15 to TRBJ2-7, with D tentatively TRBD2 (6 bases). The sequence was obtained from a woman between 50 and 59 years old in good health and CMV-seronegative. Sequenced input: PBMCs. The CDR3 DNA reads TGTGCCACCAGCAGGTCCGGGAGTCTCTACGAGCAGTACTTC. The encoded protein is CATSRSGSLYEQYF.